This T cell receptor beta chain was recorded in a study of blood T cell repertoires in COVID-19 (dated by TCRdb to about 2020). Background for the entire study: Samples from collaborators originated in the United States, Italy and Spain and spanned both the acute and convalescent phases of COVID-19. HLA class I and class II types, where available, came from metadata supplied by the sample provider rather than from assay-based typing. The dataset comprised deeply sampled blood TCRbeta repertoires from subjects exposed to, actively infected with, or recovered from COVID-19. Samples came from the ongoing ImmuneRACE study (first 160 participants) plus 1,254 subjects from 6 global collaborators. The sample metadata nearly always contained a de-identified subject ID, COVID-19 status, age in years and sex. The material from the prospective study consisted of cDNA or gDNA derived from T cells, B-cell-depleted T cells, or PBMCs. The repertoires were made available in a free public database intended to serve as a resource for research on the immune response to SARS-CoV-2.

The collaborating institutions used their own protocols to collect whole blood in K2EDTA tubes. For TCRbeta analysis, collaborators shipped samples as frozen whole blood, isolated PBMCs, or DNA extracted from either of those sample types. Inclusive of the bounding cysteine and phenylalanine, the CDR3 is 13 residues long. Left in the record is the CDR3 DNA by itself, 39 bases read in frame from the first base. The germline ends are 9 bases apart after V is trimmed by 5 bases and J by 1 base. Reading the germline V gene (reference sequence) gives CDR1 SGHNT and CDR2 YYREEE. General conclusions and limits of the study: How much clinical and demographic metadata was included differed by source and by participant, and the metadata was provided uncurated.

On this clone itself: Its antigen is currently not known. No much larger clonotype is one base removed from it; base qualities were not supplied.

The immunoSEQ Assay, a bias-controlled multiplex PCR, was used to amplify TCRbeta CDR3 regions from genomic DNA. As for the original processing: The number of nucleated cells in each sample was estimated from the amplification of reference gene primers within the assay. To quantify the absolute abundance of each unique TCRbeta CDR3 rearrangement, sequence reads were collapsed and filtered. Productive Simpson clonality was computed per sample as the square root of Simpson's diversity index over productive rearrangements. TCRdb retrieved this table from immuneACCESS and kept in-frame rearrangements only. Not all clones are present; in checked studies, unresolved V genes account for under half, and no reason is known for the remainder. D and trimming come from the DNA, and the V and J calls and clone size come from that table. The sample records roughly 350,000 clones, approximately 90% of which are singletons. Clones ranked in the top ten supply approximately 4% of the sample.

This chain joins TRBV5-4 to TRBJ2-5; tentative D gene TRBD2, with 5 bases matching. This sequence originates from a woman aged 50 to 60 with active or convalescent COVID-19. The sequencing input was peripheral blood. The sequence in DNA is TGTGCCAGCAGTACTAGGCTCCAAGAGACCCAGTACTTC. Its translation is CASSTRLQETQYF.